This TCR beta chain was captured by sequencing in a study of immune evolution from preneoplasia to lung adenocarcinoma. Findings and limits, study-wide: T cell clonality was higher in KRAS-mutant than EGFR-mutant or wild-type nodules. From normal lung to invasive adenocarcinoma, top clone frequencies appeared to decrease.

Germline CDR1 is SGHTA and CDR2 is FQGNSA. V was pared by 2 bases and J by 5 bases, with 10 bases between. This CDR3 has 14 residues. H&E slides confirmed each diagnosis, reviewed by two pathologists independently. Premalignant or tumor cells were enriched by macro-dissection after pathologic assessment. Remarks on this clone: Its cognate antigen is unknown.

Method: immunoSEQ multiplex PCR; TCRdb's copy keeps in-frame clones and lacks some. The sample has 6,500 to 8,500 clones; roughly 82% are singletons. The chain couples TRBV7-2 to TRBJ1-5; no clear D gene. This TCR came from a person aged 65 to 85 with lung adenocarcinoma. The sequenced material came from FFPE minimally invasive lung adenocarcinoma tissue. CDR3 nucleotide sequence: TGTGCCAGCAGCTTACGCCGGTCAGATCAGCCCCAGCATTTT. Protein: CASSLRRSDQPQHF. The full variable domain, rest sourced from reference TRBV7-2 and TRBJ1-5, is GAGVSQSPSNKVTEKGKDVELRCDPISGHTALYWYRQSLGQGLEFLIYFQGNSAPDKSGLPSDRFSAERTGGSVSTLTIQRTQQEDSAVYLCASSLRRSDQPQHFGDGTRLSIL.